The T cell receptor beta chain described here comes from a study of CD8+ T cells in alopecia areata. The treatment is: oral pan-JAK inhibitor, 5-10 mg twice daily. Sorting of CD4+ and CD8+ T cells was performed on PBMCs. Sequencing used cDNA as its template, made by extracting RNA and reverse transcribing it. This table comes from immunoSEQ multiplex PCR, and its TCRdb copy is limited to in-frame clones, with some not included. The sample yields about 100,000 clones, approximately 63% seen once. Notes on the study in general: Scalp clonality, together with expanded CD8+ clones among the top 100, fell significantly with tofacitinib. Clonality in lesional scalp, especially alopecia totalis/universalis, exceeded that of normal scalp. Sequencing of scalp tissue also captures the resident alphabeta T cells of normal skin.

Trimming took off 2 bases at V and 1 base at J, with 10 bases between the two ends. Germline V gene sequence: CDR1 SGHDT, CDR2 YYEEEE. The CDR3 has 15 amino acids. Concerning this clone itself: Its target is not known.

The sample was CD8+ T cells sorted from blood, taken at approximately week 56, from a patient treated with tofacitinib. The origin of this receptor is a human donor with alopecia areata. The V gene is TRBV5-6, the J gene TRBJ1-5; unclear D gene. CDR3: CASSFGISSNQPQHF. The CDR3 DNA is TGTGCCAGCAGCTTCGGGATTTCCAGCAATCAGCCCCAGCATTTT.